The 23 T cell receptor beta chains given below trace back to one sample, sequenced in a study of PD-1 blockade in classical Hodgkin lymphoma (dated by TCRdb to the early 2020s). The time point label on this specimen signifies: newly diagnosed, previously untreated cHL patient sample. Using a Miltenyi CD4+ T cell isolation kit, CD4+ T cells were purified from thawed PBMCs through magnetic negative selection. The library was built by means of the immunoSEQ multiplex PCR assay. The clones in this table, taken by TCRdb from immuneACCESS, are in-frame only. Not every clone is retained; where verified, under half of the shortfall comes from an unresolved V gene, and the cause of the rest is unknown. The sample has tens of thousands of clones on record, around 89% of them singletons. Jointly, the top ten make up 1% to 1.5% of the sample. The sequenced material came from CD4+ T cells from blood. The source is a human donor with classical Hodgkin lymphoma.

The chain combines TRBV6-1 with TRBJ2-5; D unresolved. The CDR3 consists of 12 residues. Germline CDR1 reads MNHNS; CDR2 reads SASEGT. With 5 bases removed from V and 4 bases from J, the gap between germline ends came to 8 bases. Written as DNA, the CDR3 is TGTGCCAGCAGTTTTTTAGGAGAGACCCAGTACTTC. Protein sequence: CASSFLGETQYF.

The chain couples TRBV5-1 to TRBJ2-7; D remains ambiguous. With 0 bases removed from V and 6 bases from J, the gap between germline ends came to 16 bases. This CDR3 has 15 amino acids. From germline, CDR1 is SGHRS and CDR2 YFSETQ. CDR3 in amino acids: CASSLAGDSVGEQYF. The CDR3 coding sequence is TGCGCCAGCAGCTTGGCCGGTGATAGTGTGGGCGAGCAGTACTTC.

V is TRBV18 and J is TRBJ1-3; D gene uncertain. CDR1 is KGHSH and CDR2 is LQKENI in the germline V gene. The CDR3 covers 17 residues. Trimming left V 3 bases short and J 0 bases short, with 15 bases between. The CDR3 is CASSPSALPSSGNTIYF. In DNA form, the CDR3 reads TGTGCCAGCTCACCCTCCGCCTTACCTAGCTCTGGAAACACCATATATTTT.

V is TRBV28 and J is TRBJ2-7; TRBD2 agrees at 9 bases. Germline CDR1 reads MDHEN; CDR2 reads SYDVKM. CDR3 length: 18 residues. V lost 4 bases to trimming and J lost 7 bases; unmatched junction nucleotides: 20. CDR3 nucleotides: TGTGCCAGCAGTTCCGGCGCTAGCGGGATTACCCTTTCTCGGGAGCAGTACGTC. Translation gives CASSSGASGITLSREQYV.

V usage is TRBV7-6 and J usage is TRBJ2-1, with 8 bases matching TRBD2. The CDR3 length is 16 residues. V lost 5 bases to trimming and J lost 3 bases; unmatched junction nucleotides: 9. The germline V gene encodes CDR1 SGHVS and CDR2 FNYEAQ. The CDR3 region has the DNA TGTGCCAGCAGCCTCTCCTCCACTAGCGGCTACAATGAGCAGTTCTTC. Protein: CASSLSSTSGYNEQFF.

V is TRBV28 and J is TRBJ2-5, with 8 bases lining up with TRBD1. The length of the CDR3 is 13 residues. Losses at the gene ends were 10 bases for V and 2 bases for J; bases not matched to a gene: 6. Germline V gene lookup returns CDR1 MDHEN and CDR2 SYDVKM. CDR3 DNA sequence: TGTGCCATCCGGACAGGGACACAAGAGACCCAGTACTTC. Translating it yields CAIRTGTQETQYF.

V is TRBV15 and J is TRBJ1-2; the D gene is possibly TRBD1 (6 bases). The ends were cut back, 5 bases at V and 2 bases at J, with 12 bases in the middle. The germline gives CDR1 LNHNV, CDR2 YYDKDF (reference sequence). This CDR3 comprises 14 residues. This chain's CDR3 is CATSGRGGNYGYTF. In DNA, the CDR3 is TGTGCCACCAGCGGTAGGGGGGGCAACTATGGCTACACCTTC.

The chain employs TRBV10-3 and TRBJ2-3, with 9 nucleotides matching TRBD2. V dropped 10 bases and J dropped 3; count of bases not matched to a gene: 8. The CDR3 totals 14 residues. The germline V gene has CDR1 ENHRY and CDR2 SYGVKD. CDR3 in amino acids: CASYSGSWTDTQYF. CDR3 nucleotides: TGTGCCAGCTATAGCGGGAGTTGGACAGATACGCAGTATTTT.

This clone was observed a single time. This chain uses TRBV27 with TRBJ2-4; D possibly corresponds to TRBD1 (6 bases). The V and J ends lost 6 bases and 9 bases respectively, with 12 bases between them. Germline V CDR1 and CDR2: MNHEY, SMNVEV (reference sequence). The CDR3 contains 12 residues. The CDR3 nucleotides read TGTGCCAGCAGCTCCCAGGGGACCATTCAGTACTTC. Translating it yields CASSSQGTIQYF.

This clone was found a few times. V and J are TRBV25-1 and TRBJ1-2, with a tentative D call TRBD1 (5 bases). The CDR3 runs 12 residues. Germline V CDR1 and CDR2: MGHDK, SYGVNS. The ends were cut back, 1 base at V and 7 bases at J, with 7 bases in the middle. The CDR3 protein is CASSELGVGYTF. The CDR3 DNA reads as TGTGCCAGCAGTGAATTGGGGGTTGGCTACACCTTC.

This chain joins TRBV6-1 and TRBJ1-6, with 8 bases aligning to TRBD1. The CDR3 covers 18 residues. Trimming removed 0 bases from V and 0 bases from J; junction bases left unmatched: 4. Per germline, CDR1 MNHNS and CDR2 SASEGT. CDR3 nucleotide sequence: TGTGCCAGCAGTGAAGCGTCCACAGGGGGCTCCTATAATTCACCCCTCCACTTT. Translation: CASSEASTGGSYNSPLHF.

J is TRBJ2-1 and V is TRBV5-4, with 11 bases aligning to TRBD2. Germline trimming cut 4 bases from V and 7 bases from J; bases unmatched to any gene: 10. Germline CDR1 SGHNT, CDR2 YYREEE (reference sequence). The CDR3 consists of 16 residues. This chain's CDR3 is CASSADSGRAWNEQFF. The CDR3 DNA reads TGTGCCAGCAGCGCGGATAGCGGGAGGGCGTGGAATGAGCAGTTCTTC.

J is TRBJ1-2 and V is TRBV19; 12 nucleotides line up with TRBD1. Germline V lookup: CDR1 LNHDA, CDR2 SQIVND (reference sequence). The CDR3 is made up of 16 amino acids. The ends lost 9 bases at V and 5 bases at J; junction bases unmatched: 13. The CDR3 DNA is TGTGCCAGCCCTACGGGACAGGGGGCCCCCTGGTATGGCTACACCTTC. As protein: CASPTGQGAPWYGYTF.

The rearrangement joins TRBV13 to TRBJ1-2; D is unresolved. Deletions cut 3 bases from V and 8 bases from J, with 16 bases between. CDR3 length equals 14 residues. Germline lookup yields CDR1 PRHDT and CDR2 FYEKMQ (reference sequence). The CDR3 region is CASSLQLFGQGYTF. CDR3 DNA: TGTGCCAGCAGCTTGCAACTATTCGGCCAGGGCTACACCTTC.

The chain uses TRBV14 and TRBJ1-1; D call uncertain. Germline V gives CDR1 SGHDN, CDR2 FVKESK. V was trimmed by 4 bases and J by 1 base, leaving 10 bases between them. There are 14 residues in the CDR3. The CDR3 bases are TGTGCCAGCAGCCTATTTGGCGGGAACACTGAAGCTTTCTTT. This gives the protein CASSLFGGNTEAFF.

CDR3 in amino acids: CASSPREQGWDTEAFF. DNA for the CDR3: TGTGCCAGCTCCCCGCGTGAGCAGGGTTGGGACACTGAAGCTTTCTTT. The chain is built from TRBV18 and TRBJ1-1, with D maybe TRBD1 (5 bases). The CDR3 sequence is 16 residues long. The germline CDR1 and CDR2 sequences are KGHSH and LQKENI. Trimming left V 6 bases short and J 3 bases short, with 20 bases between.

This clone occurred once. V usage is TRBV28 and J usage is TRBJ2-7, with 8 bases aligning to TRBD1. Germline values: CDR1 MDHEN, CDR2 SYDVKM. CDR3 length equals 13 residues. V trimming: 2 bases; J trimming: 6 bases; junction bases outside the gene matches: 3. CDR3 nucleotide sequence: TGTGCCAGCAGTTTACAGGGGGCGGCCGAGCAGTACTTC. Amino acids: CASSLQGAAEQYF.

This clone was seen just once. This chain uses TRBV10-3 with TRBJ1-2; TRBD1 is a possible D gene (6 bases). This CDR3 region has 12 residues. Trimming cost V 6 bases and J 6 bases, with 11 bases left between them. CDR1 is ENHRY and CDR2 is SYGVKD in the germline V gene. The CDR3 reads CAISVPGDGYTF. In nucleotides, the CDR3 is TGTGCCATCAGCGTACCAGGGGATGGCTACACCTTC.

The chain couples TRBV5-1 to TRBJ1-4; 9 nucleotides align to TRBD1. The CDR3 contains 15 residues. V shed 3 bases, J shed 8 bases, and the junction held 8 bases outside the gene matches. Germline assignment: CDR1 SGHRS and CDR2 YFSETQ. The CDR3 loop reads CASSWGDREREKLFF. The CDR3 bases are TGCGCCAGCAGCTGGGGGGACAGGGAGAGGGAAAAACTGTTTTTT. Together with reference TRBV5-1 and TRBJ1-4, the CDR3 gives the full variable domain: KAGVTQTPRYLIKTRGQQVTLSCSPISGHRSVSWYQQTPGQGLQFLFEYFSETQRNKGNFPGRFSGRQFSNSRSEMNVSTLELGDSALYLCASSWGDREREKLFFGSGTQLSVL.

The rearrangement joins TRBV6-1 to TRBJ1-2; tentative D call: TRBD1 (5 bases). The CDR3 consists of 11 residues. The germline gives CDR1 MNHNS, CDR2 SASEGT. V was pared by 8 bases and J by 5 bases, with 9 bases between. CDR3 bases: TGTGCCAGCGACCCAGGGTATGGCTACACCTTC. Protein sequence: CASDPGYGYTF.

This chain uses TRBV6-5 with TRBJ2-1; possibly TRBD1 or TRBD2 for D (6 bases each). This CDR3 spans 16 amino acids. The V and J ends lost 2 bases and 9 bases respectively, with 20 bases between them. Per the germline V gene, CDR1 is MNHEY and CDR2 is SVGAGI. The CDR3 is CASSYRGTPIGGEQFF. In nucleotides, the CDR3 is TGTGCCAGCAGTTACCGTGGGACTCCGATAGGGGGTGAGCAGTTCTTC.

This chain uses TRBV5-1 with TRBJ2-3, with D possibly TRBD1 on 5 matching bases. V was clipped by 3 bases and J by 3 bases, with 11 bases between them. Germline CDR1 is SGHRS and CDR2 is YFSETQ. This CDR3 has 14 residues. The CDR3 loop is CASSYSGATDTQYF. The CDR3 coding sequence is TGCGCCAGCAGCTATAGTGGGGCAACAGATACGCAGTATTTT.

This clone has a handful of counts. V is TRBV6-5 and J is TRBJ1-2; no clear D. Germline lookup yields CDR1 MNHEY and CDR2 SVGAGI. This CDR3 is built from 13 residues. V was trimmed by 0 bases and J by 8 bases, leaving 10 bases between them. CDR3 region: CASSYSGPRGYTF. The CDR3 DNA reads TGTGCCAGCAGTTACTCAGGCCCGAGGGGCTACACCTTC.